One and the same sample provided the 10 T cell receptor beta chains below, sequenced in a study of T cells in Graves' hyperthyroidism and ophthalmopathy. It was RNA transcripts that yielded the amplified TCR beta CDR3 regions. During a first-round RT-PCR of the TCR CDR3, the HTBI primer set was used. TCRdb ran MiXCR on the multiplex PCR reads and lists one entry per CDR3 protein. The sample carries about 380,000 distinct CDR3 sequences, less than 20% recorded once. Sequencing used blood. The receptors stem from a man aged 18 to 35 with Graves' ophthalmopathy.

This clonotype appeared many times. The chain recombines TRBV3-1 with TRBJ2-1; D possibly corresponds to TRBD2 (7 bases). CDR1 LGHDT and CDR2 YNNKEL come from the germline V gene (reference sequence). V was cut by 4 bases and J by 3 bases, with 13 bases left in between. CDR3 length equals 15 residues. As DNA, the CDR3 is TGTGCCAGCAGCCGAGGGGGGGGCTACTACAATGAGCAGTTCTTC. As protein: CASSRGGGYYNEQFF.

The genes are TRBV10-3 and TRBJ2-7, with TRBD1 identical over 12 bases. J lost 6 bases, V lost 6 bases, and 6 bases had no gene match. Germline lookup yields CDR1 ENHRY and CDR2 SYGVKD. The CDR3 consists of 14 residues. The CDR3 bases are TGTGCCATCAGCACCGGGACAGGGGGCAGCGAGCAGTACTTC. It specifies CAISTGTGGSEQYF.

This clonotype was seen at least ten times. The rearrangement uses TRBV3-1 and TRBJ2-7; tentative D call: TRBD2 (5 bases). CDR3 size: 14 residues. CDR1 is LGHDT, CDR2 YNNKEL, per germline (reference sequence). Trimming removed 4 bases from V and 3 bases from J, with 13 bases in between. The CDR3 loop is CASSLTRAYYEQYF. The CDR3 DNA reads TGTGCCAGCAGCCTTACTAGGGCCTACTACGAGCAGTACTTC.

The gene calls are TRBV20-1 and TRBJ2-6; a weak D match, TRBD2 (5 bases). The CDR3 totals 15 residues. The germline V gene has CDR1 DFQATT and CDR2 SNEGSKA (reference sequence). The germline V and J ends were trimmed by 3 bases and 0 bases, with 9 bases remaining between them. In DNA, the CDR3 is TGCAGTGCTAGTACTAGGATCTCTGGGGCCAACGTCCTGACTTTC. It encodes CSASTRISGANVLTF.

This clonotype came up many times. The chain combines TRBV18 with TRBJ2-5, with D hard to call. With 1 base removed from V and 5 bases from J, the gap between germline ends came to 8 bases. There are 13 residues in the CDR3. Germline lookup yields CDR1 KGHSH and CDR2 LQKENI. The CDR3 here is CASSPQMVETQYF. Here the CDR3 DNA reads TGTGCCAGCTCACCACAGATGGTCGAGACCCAGTACTTC.

This clonotype has ten or more counts. The chain couples TRBV7-3 to TRBJ1-1; TRBD1 matches 8 bases. V dropped 2 bases and J dropped 5; count of bases not matched to a gene: 7. This CDR3 is 15 amino acids long. CDR1 and CDR2 (germline): SGHTA, FQGTGA. CDR3 amino acids: CASSLLQGGRTEAFF. In DNA form, the CDR3 reads TGTGCCAGCAGCTTACTACAGGGGGGGAGGACTGAAGCTTTCTTT.

This clonotype was observed many times. The chain uses TRBV6-6 and TRBJ2-7; 7 bases match TRBD2. The V gene's germline CDR1 is MNHNY and CDR2 SVGAGI (reference sequence). The junction had 6 bases not matched to a gene; V was cut back by 2 bases and J by 2 bases. This CDR3 is built from 15 residues. The CDR3 nucleotides are TGTGCCAGCAGTTACGTAGCGGGTACGACCTACGAGCAGTACTTC. Translated, it gives CASSYVAGTTYEQYF.

This clonotype showed up many times. The rearrangement joins TRBV29-1 to TRBJ2-3; no firm D call. V lost 2 bases and J 0 bases, leaving 9 bases between the germline ends. The CDR3 sequence is 14 residues long. Germline CDR1 is SQVTM and CDR2 is ANQGSEA. The CDR3: CSVELGTSTDTQYF. The CDR3 bases are TGCAGCGTTGAACTGGGAACTAGCACAGATACGCAGTATTTT.

The V and J genes are TRBV29-1 and TRBJ2-3, with D possibly TRBD2 on 6 matching bases. With 4 bases removed from V and 1 base from J, the gap between germline ends came to 6 bases. The CDR3 contains 12 residues. Germline V gene lookup returns CDR1 SQVTM and CDR2 ANQGSEA. The CDR3: CSVGGGTDTQYF. The CDR3 bases are TGCAGCGTTGGCGGGGGCACAGATACGCAGTATTTT.

This clonotype was detected many times. V gene TRBV7-9 combines with J gene TRBJ2-7; a weak D match, TRBD2 (6 bases). With 1 base removed from V and 9 bases from J, the gap between germline ends came to 22 bases. The V gene's germline CDR1 is SEHNR and CDR2 FQNEAQ (reference sequence). The CDR3 runs to 16 residues. The CDR3 DNA follows: TGTGCCAGCAGCTTAGTAGAAGACCTGACAGCGGGTGGGCAGTACTTC. Translation gives CASSLVEDLTAGGQYF. The full variable domain, in which reference TRBV7-9 and TRBJ2-7 provide the parts outside the CDR3, is DTGVSQNPRHKITKRGQNVTFRCDPISEHNRLYWYRQTLGQGPEFLTYFQNEAQLEKSRLLSDRFSAERPKGSFSTLEIQRTEQGDSAMYLCASSLVEDLTAGGQYFGPGTRLTVT.